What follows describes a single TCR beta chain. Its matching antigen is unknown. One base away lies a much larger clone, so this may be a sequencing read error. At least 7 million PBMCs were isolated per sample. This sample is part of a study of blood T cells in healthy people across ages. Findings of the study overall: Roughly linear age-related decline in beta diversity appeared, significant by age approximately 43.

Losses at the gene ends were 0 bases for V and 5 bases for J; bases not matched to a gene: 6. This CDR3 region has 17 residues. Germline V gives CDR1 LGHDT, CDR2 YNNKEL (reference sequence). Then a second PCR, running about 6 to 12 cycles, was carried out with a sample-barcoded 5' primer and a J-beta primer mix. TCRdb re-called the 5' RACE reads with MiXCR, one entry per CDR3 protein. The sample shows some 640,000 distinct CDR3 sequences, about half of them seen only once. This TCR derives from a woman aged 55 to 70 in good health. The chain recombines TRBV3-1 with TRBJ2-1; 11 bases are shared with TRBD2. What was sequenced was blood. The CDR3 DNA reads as TGTGCCAGCAGCCAAGATCAGGATAGCGGGGGGGACAATGAGCAGTTCTTC. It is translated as CASSQDQDSGGDNEQFF.